A selection of T cell receptor beta chains follows, all from one sample in a study of shared clonotypes between healthy human individuals. Here immunoSEQ multiplex PCR was the method, and the copy in TCRdb shows in-frame clones only, minus some. The data hold about 660,000 clones, with roughly 70% observed a single time. Sequenced: memory CD4+ T cells sorted from blood. The receptor source for this set is a woman in her twenties or thirties in good health. Both conserved end residues are part of each CDR3. Each record gives: CDR3 protein, V gene, J gene.

CASIPQGGQGHDGYTF	TRBV2	TRBJ1-2
CASSESLGYEQYF	TRBV25-1	TRBJ2-7
CAWSLGPIQYF	TRBV30	TRBJ2-4
CASRTETLSQPQHF	TRBV19	TRBJ1-5
CASARGSGANVLTF	TRBV25-1	TRBJ2-6
CASSQGLAGNTGELFF	TRBV18	TRBJ2-2
CASSEGAKANEQFF	TRBV6-1	TRBJ2-1
CAWERPRGRLNEKLFF	TRBV30	TRBJ1-4
CASSPSSLAETDTQYF	TRBV5-1	TRBJ2-3
CASSLVTAKANYGYTF	TRBV5-6	TRBJ1-2
CASNMGQNTGELFF	TRBV19	TRBJ2-2
CASSLAGNNEQFF	TRBV5-4	TRBJ2-1
CSAGGQNEQFF	TRBV20-1	TRBJ2-1
CASSLAGAAGNYGYTF	TRBV5-5	TRBJ1-2
CASRERTSGGYTF	TRBV6-6	TRBJ1-2
CASRGSGTGEEKLFF	TRBV10-2	TRBJ1-4
CASSSGLAKNIQYF	TRBV6-5	TRBJ2-4
CASSPTSGSNTGELFF	TRBV5-1	TRBJ2-2
CASTETDRGNQPQHF	TRBV2	TRBJ1-5
CASSSDIEGNQPQHF	TRBV6-5	TRBJ1-5
CASSKVGGGQPQHF	TRBV5-1	TRBJ1-5
CASSENSASLMANVLTF	TRBV6-1	TRBJ2-6
CASSLSVSFGEQYF	TRBV5-1	TRBJ2-7
CAWSVLREDQPQHF	TRBV30	TRBJ1-5
CASSFSGGSQPQHF	TRBV28	TRBJ1-5